The rows below give T cell receptor beta chains drawn from one sample of a study of early T cells in non-severe SARS-CoV-2 infection. TCRdb re-called the 5' RACE reads with MiXCR, one entry per CDR3 protein. The sample lists around 76,000 distinct CDR3 sequences; more than 12% were seen once. The sample in question was whole blood, obtained at baseline. These receptors were taken from an adult who was a healthcare worker with PCR-confirmed SARS-CoV-2 infection or an uninfected control (not recorded which). Each CDR3 is given with its conserved first and last residue. The D gene is left open where the match is weak. Clone sizes are given selectively: once, few, many, or a class where the clone is expanded.

-	TRBJ1-1	-	13	TRBV28	TGTGCCAGCAGTTTATTGAGAAGTACTGCAGCTTTCTTT	CASSLLRSTAAFF
TRBD1	TRBJ2-7	few	14	TRBV5-4	TGTGCCAGCAGCTTTTGGGACAGGGCCTACGAGCAGTACTTC	CASSFWDRAYEQYF
-	TRBJ2-1	-	13	TRBV2	TGTGCCAGCAGTGATAACGGCTACAATGAGCAGTTCTTC	CASSDNGYNEQFF
-	TRBJ2-3	few	12	TRBV2	TGTGCCAGTAATACACAGGCAGATACGCAGTATTTT	CASNTQADTQYF
TRBD2	TRBJ2-1	-	15	TRBV6-1	TGTGCCAGCAACCCGACTAGCGGGAGAGGTAATGAGCAGTTCTTC	CASNPTSGRGNEQFF
-	TRBJ1-1	few	12	TRBV19	TGTGCCAGTACTCAGGGAGGCACTGAAGCTTTCTTT	CASTQGGTEAFF
-	TRBJ2-7	many	15	TRBV2	TGTGCCAGCAGTGCGGGACTTTTAATCTCCTACGAGCAGTACTTC	CASSAGLLISYEQYF
TRBD2	TRBJ2-7	many	14	TRBV7-9	TGTGCCAGCAGGGAAGCGGGAGGACGGTACGAGCAGTACTTC	CASREAGGRYEQYF
-	TRBJ2-7	-	14	TRBV18	TGTGCCAGCTCACCACCGCAGACTACCTACGAGCAGTACTTC	CASSPPQTTYEQYF
-	TRBJ2-7	-	15	TRBV5-6	TGTGCCAGCAGCTGGACGGGACTTAGAAGCGACGAGCAGTACTTC	CASSWTGLRSDEQYF
-	TRBJ2-1	-	11	TRBV5-1	TGCGCCAGCAGAGATCTCAATGAGCAGTTCTTC	CASRDLNEQFF
-	TRBJ2-7	few	14	TRBV28	TGTGCCAGCAGTTCCGGGACGATCTCCTACGAGCAGTACTTC	CASSSGTISYEQYF
-	TRBJ2-7	few	16	TRBV28	TGTGCCAGCAGCAAGGGGGCTAGCGAGATCTCCTACGAGCAGTACTTC	CASSKGASEISYEQYF
-	TRBJ2-1	many	14	TRBV7-2	TGTGCCAGCAGCTTCAACAAGGGAGGCAGGGAGCAGTTCTTC	CASSFNKGGREQFF
TRBD2	TRBJ2-1	-	15	TRBV2	TGTGCCAGCAGTCCATTCACTAGCGGGAGGCCTGCACAGTTCTTC	CASSPFTSGRPAQFF
TRBD2	TRBJ2-7	many	14	TRBV6-5	TGTGCCACCAGGGAGGGAGATGGAAGCTACGAGCAGTACTTC	CATREGDGSYEQYF
-	TRBJ1-1	-	17	TRBV6-2/TRBV6-3	TGTGCCAGCAGTGACGATGGAGAGGAGTTATTGAACACTGAAGCTTTCTTT	CASSDDGEELLNTEAFF
TRBD2	TRBJ2-1	many	19	TRBV11-2	TGTGCCAGCAGCCAACACTCGGGCGGGACTACCCTGTCCTACAATGAGCAGTTCTTC	CASSQHSGGTTLSYNEQFF
-	TRBJ2-7	few	15	TRBV5-6	TGTGCCAGCAGCATCATTAGGGCCGCCGGGGACGAGCAGTACTTC	CASSIIRAAGDEQYF
-	TRBJ2-5	few	13	TRBV24-1	TGTGCCACCCTCAGGCGAGTGTTCGAGACCCAGTACTTC	CATLRRVFETQYF
-	TRBJ2-3	-	14	TRBV11-2	TGTGCCAGCAGCCCGTCTTATAGCACAGATACGCAGTATTTT	CASSPSYSTDTQYF
-	TRBJ2-7	many	11	TRBV27	TGTGCCAGCAGCTCCCTAGGGGAGCAGTACTTC	CASSSLGEQYF
TRBD2	TRBJ2-1	few	16	TRBV19	TGTGCCAGTAGCCCCCTGGGGGAGGGCGCCTACAATGAGCAGTTCTTC	CASSPLGEGAYNEQFF
TRBD2	TRBJ2-5	few	16	TRBV18	TGTGCCAGCTCATCCATCAGAGCGGGAGGTATCGAGACCCAGTACTTC	CASSSIRAGGIETQYF
-	TRBJ2-2	many	13	TRBV14	TGTGCCAGCAGCCAAGCAAACACCGGGGAGCTGTTTTTT	CASSQANTGELFF
TRBD1	TRBJ1-1	-	16	TRBV6-1	TGTGTCAGCAGCCCGACTTTGACAGGGACGAACACTGAAGCTTTCTTT	CVSSPTLTGTNTEAFF
-	TRBJ2-4	-	15	TRBV6-2/TRBV6-3	TGTGCCAGCAGCTGGACAGCACTAGCCAAAAACATTCAGTACTTC	CASSWTALAKNIQYF
-	TRBJ2-1	-	12	TRBV29-1	TGCAGCGTGACCCCTGGGGGCAATGAGCAGTTCTTC	CSVTPGGNEQFF
-	TRBJ2-7	-	14	TRBV5-6	TGTGCCAGCAGCTTGTCTGGGGGTGACTACGAGCAGTACTTC	CASSLSGGDYEQYF
TRBD1	TRBJ1-1	once	13	TRBV3-1	TGTGCCAGCGCCCGGGAGGGGGCCTCTGAAGCTTTCTTT	CASAREGASEAFF
-	TRBJ1-2	few	13	TRBV18	TGTGCCAGCTCACCCCGGGACGACTATGGCTACACCTTC	CASSPRDDYGYTF
TRBD2	TRBJ2-3	few	15	TRBV20-1	TGCAGTGCCTGGAGTAGCGGGAGTGGCACAGATACGCAGTATTTT	CSAWSSGSGTDTQYF
-	TRBJ2-3	-	17	TRBV20-1	TGCAGTGCGCAAGATCTTGCTGAGGTTCGGAGGACAGATACGCAGTATTTT	CSAQDLAEVRRTDTQYF
TRBD2	TRBJ2-5	few	15	TRBV19	TGTGCCAGTAGTATGCGGGGAGGGTACCAAGAGACCCAGTACTTC	CASSMRGGYQETQYF
-	TRBJ1-4	-	12	TRBV27	TGTGCCAGCAGTTTAGAGGGCGAAAAACTGTTTTTT	CASSLEGEKLFF
TRBD2	TRBJ2-1	few	14	TRBV7-9	TGTGCCAGCAGCTTAGCGCAGCGGGATTGGGAGCAGTTCTTC	CASSLAQRDWEQFF
-	TRBJ1-4	few	12	TRBV20-1	TGCAGTGCTAGAGAAGGGAATGAAAAACTGTTTTTT	CSAREGNEKLFF
TRBD1	TRBJ2-5	many	16	TRBV18	TGTGCCAGCTCACCCCCCGGGACAGGGGTACAAGAGACCCAGTACTTC	CASSPPGTGVQETQYF
TRBD1	TRBJ2-7	many	14	TRBV5-1	TGCGCCAGCAGCTTTGACAGGGTCATCTACGAGCAGTACTTC	CASSFDRVIYEQYF
-	TRBJ2-7	-	12	TRBV27	TGTGCCAGCAGATCCAACTCCTACGAGCAGTACTTC	CASRSNSYEQYF
-	TRBJ1-5	many	14	TRBV28	TGTGCCAGCCGGACGTCAGATAGCAATCAGCCCCAGCATTTT	CASRTSDSNQPQHF
-	TRBJ2-7	few	11	TRBV28	TGTGCCAGCAGCTCAGACGTCCGCAGGGACTTC	CASSSDVRRDF
-	TRBJ2-2	-	13	TRBV7-3	TGTGCCAGCAGCCGATCCGCCACCGGGGAGCTGTTTTTT	CASSRSATGELFF
-	TRBJ1-2	few	10	TRBV2	TGTGCCAGCAGGGAATATGGCTACACCTTC	CASREYGYTF
TRBD1	TRBJ1-2	few	15	TRBV4-1	TGCGCCAGCAGCCAAACCGGGACAGAGAGATATGGCTACACCTTC	CASSQTGTERYGYTF
TRBD2	TRBJ2-7	few	15	TRBV3-1	TGTGCCAGCAGCCAAGATGGACGGGGGGACTACGAGCAGTACTTC	CASSQDGRGDYEQYF
-	TRBJ1-5	few	15	TRBV24-1	TGTGCCACCAGTGACTGGACAGCACGAAGTCAGCCCCAGCATTTT	CATSDWTARSQPQHF
-	TRBJ2-1	-	12	TRBV18	TGTGCCAGCTCACCAGGGGGAGATGAGCAGTTCTTC	CASSPGGDEQFF
-	TRBJ2-7	many	13	TRBV30	TGTGCCTGGAGTATGGGGGGCTCCTACGAGCAGTACTTC	CAWSMGGSYEQYF
TRBD1	TRBJ1-4	-	15	TRBV5-1	TGCGCCAGCAGCTCCTGGGGACAGACTAATGAAAAACTGTTTTTT	CASSSWGQTNEKLFF
TRBD1	TRBJ1-5	many	15	TRBV20-1	TGCAGTGTTTCGACAGGGCCGGAGGCCGATCAGCCCCAGCATTTT	CSVSTGPEADQPQHF